This T cell receptor (beta chain) was observed in a study of neurological immune-mediated disorders. Study at large: There were roughly 34 multiple sclerosis patients. Of these, roughly 30 had relapsing-remitting MS and 3 had secondary progressive MS. General study results and limits: The study found no CDR3 amino acid sequences shared by expanded clones across subjects, suggesting private repertoires in all groups.

This clonotype was counted many times. Its antigen is currently unknown. V shed 4 bases and J shed 5 bases, with 15 bases lying between them. This CDR3 region has 15 residues. Germline assignment: CDR1 SGHRS and CDR2 YFSETQ. cDNA was made by 5'RACE with 10-nucleotide random UMIs. One entry per CDR3 protein results from TCRdb running MiXCR on the 5' RACE reads. The data show 55,000 to 75,000 distinct CDR3 sequences, over 5% seen once. The clonotype was recovered from a human donor with multiple sclerosis. The donor label of this sample is uncertain. The rearrangement joins TRBV5-1 to TRBJ1-4, with unresolved D. Specimen: PBMCs. This CDR3 is CASSPLARGNEKLFF. DNA for the CDR3: TGCGCCAGCAGCCCACTGGCTCGGGGAAATGAAAAACTGTTTTTT.